The T cell receptor beta chain described here comes from a study of cytomegalovirus exposure and HLA in healthy donors. The V and J ends lost 0 bases and 6 bases respectively, with 3 bases between them. From germline, CDR1 is MNHNY and CDR2 SVGAGI (reference sequence). The CDR3 has 11 amino acids. A multiplex PCR was run with 60 Vbeta primers and 13 Jbeta primers. The method was immunoSEQ multiplex PCR; TCRdb's version includes in-frame clones alone and lacks a portion of them. The sample shows some 150,000 clones, 60% to 80% of them seen only once. The V and J genes are TRBV6-6 and TRBJ2-7; the D is unclear. The TCR was taken from a male donor in good health and CMV-seronegative. The sequenced material came from PBMCs. CDR3: CASSYSVEQYF. CDR3 DNA sequence: TGTGCCAGCAGTTACTCCGTCGAGCAGTACTTC.